The 20 T cell receptor beta chains reported below all come from one sample, sequenced in a study of response to subunit inactivated influenza vaccine. Using its own MiXCR run on the RT-PCR reads, TCRdb lists one record per CDR3 protein. Seen here are about 540,000 distinct CDR3 sequences, less than 25% observed once, and the top ten hold 2.5% to 3.5%. This same sample was also part of a study on T cells expressing NK-cell markers. That investigation notes: The authors made TCR beta cDNA libraries by 5'RACE template switching. This switching added a universal primer site and UMIs.

Sequenced material: CD4+ T cells sorted from PBMCs, taken about 13 days after vaccination. These receptor sequences come from a man aged 45-65 years who received an inactivated influenza vaccine.

This sequence joins TRBV10-3 and TRBJ1-2; no reliable D call. The CDR3 runs 15 residues. Trimming left V 3 bases short and J 7 bases short, with 18 bases between. Germline V gives CDR1 ENHRY, CDR2 SYGVKD. CDR3 sequence reads: CAISERSARDSGYTF. As DNA, the CDR3 is TGTGCCATCAGTGAAAGGTCGGCGAGAGACTCTGGCTACACCTTC.

The genes are TRBV5-1 and TRBJ2-7; 8 nucleotides align to TRBD2. Per germline, CDR1 SGHRS and CDR2 YFSETQ. This CDR3 is 14 amino acids long. V trimming: 3 bases; J trimming: 4 bases; junction bases outside the gene matches: 6. DNA of the CDR3: TGCGCCAGCAGCTCAAGGACTAGCAGTTACGAGCAGTACTTC. Protein product: CASSSRTSSYEQYF.

This clonotype was seen repeatedly, ten times or more. This chain links TRBV4-1 with TRBJ2-3; the D is unclear. Per germline, CDR1 MGHRA and CDR2 YSYEKL. This CDR3 spans 14 amino acids. V was clipped by 2 bases and J by 2 bases, with 8 bases between them. In DNA form, the CDR3 reads TGCGCCAGCAGCCAAAACGTACCCACAGATACGCAGTATTTT. The encoded protein is CASSQNVPTDTQYF.

This chain uses TRBV4-2 with TRBJ2-7; TRBD2 is a possible D gene (6 bases). The CDR3 loop spans 16 amino acids. The germline V and J ends were trimmed by 0 bases and 4 bases, with 16 bases remaining between them. The V gene's germline CDR1 is LGHNA and CDR2 YNFKEQ. The CDR3 nucleotides are TGTGCCAGCAGCCAAGATAGACCGGGGGTGGGATACGAGCAGTACTTC. Protein sequence: CASSQDRPGVGYEQYF.

This clonotype showed up just a few times. V and J are TRBV13 and TRBJ2-7; 11 nucleotides align to TRBD1. The germline V gene has CDR1 PRHDT and CDR2 FYEKMQ (reference sequence). After removal of 5 bases from V and 3 bases from J, the junction contained 3 bases not matched to a gene. The CDR3 runs 14 residues. CDR3 sequence: CASSKDRGLYEQYF. DNA for the CDR3: TGTGCCAGCAGCAAGGACAGGGGGCTCTACGAGCAGTACTTC.

The chain uses TRBV2 and TRBJ1-1; 12 bases agree with TRBD1. This CDR3 region has 16 residues. V gave up 3 bases and J gave up 6 bases; unmatched junction bases: 8. Germline V gives CDR1 SNHLY, CDR2 FYNNEI. DNA of the CDR3: TGTGCCAGCAGTGAGGGGACAGGGGGCAAGAGAGCTGAAGCTTTCTTT. Protein product: CASSEGTGGKRAEAFF.

This rearrangement joins TRBV9 to TRBJ1-2; 8 positions agree with TRBD1. The CDR3 is 13 residues long. Trimming at V came to 0 bases and at J to 11 bases, leaving 6 bases not matched to a gene. Looked up from germline, CDR1 is SGDLS and CDR2 is YYNGEE. The CDR3 sequence is CASSVAPQGAYTF. CDR3 coding DNA: TGTGCCAGCAGCGTAGCTCCGCAGGGGGCGTACACCTTC.

The chain uses TRBV10-3 and TRBJ1-2; unclear D gene. Per the germline V gene, CDR1 is ENHRY and CDR2 is SYGVKD. Trimming left V 6 bases short and J 3 bases short, with 5 bases between. CDR3 length: 11 amino acids. The CDR3 bases are TGTGCCATCAGCCAGGACTATGGCTACACCTTC. Residues: CAISQDYGYTF.

The genes are TRBV10-3 and TRBJ2-5; TRBD2 matches at 11 bases. Per the germline V gene, CDR1 is ENHRY and CDR2 is SYGVKD. The CDR3 loop spans 15 amino acids. The V gene end was trimmed by 6 bases and the J gene end by 1 base; junction bases not matched to a gene: 4. Written as DNA, the CDR3 is TGTGCCATCAGACCTAGCGGGGGGACCCAAGAGACCCAGTACTTC. It translates to CAIRPSGGTQETQYF.

This clonotype was seen repeatedly, ten times or more. V and J are TRBV20-1 and TRBJ2-7; 13 nucleotides agree with TRBD2. This CDR3 has 14 amino acids. Germline loops: CDR1 DFQATT, CDR2 SNEGSKA (reference sequence). V lost 7 bases to trimming and J lost 5 bases; unmatched junction nucleotides: 8. The CDR3 protein is CSVGLAGATHEQYF. The CDR3 DNA reads TGCAGTGTTGGACTAGCGGGGGCGACCCACGAGCAGTACTTC.

This clonotype was counted a few times. V usage is TRBV6-2 or TRBV6-3 and J usage is TRBJ2-7; D possibly corresponds to TRBD1 (6 bases). V lost 6 bases to trimming and J lost 3 bases, with 6 bases between them. The CDR3 covers 11 residues. Germline V gene lookup returns CDR1 MNHEY and CDR2 SVGEGT. CDR3: CASRDSYEQYF. The CDR3 DNA reads TGTGCCAGCAGGGACAGCTACGAGCAGTACTTC.

This chain joins TRBV6-1 and TRBJ1-1, with 7 bases aligning to TRBD1. CDR1 is MNHNS and CDR2 is SASEGT in the germline V gene. V lost 6 bases to trimming and J lost 8 bases; unmatched junction nucleotides: 15. This CDR3 has 15 amino acids. The CDR3 DNA is TGTGCCAGCAGCCCTAAAGGACTTAGCAGGGGGGAAGCTTTCTTT. This gives the protein CASSPKGLSRGEAFF.

This clonotype was found a few times. This rearrangement joins TRBV28 to TRBJ1-1, with 7 bases that match TRBD1. CDR3 length equals 15 residues. Trimming cost V 6 bases and J 1 base; bases outside gene matches: 8. Germline V gene sequence: CDR1 MDHEN, CDR2 SYDVKM. The chain's CDR3 is CASRRQGFWNTEAFF. The CDR3 coding sequence is TGTGCCAGCAGACGACAGGGATTCTGGAACACTGAAGCTTTCTTT.

The genes are TRBV6-5 and TRBJ2-5; D is possibly TRBD1 (6 bases). With 4 bases removed from V and 1 base from J, the gap between germline ends came to 13 bases. The length of the CDR3 is 15 residues. Looked up from germline, CDR1 is MNHEY and CDR2 is SVGAGI. The CDR3 sequence: CASSSTGTLQETQYF. The DNA for the CDR3 is TGTGCCAGCAGTTCCACCGGGACACTCCAAGAGACCCAGTACTTC.

The chain links TRBV7-2 to TRBJ2-1; 7 nucleotides align to TRBD2. The CDR3 runs to 15 residues. Germline CDR1 reads SGHTA; CDR2 reads FQGNSA. Trimming took 1 base from V and 7 from J; bases not matched to a gene: 7. In nucleotides, the CDR3 is TGTGCCAGCAGCTTAGTGATGGGGGGGGGTAATGAGCAGTTCTTC. This encodes CASSLVMGGGNEQFF.

This clonotype was counted ten times or more. V is TRBV29-1 and J is TRBJ2-5, with 8 nucleotides matching TRBD1. In germline, CDR1 is SQVTM, CDR2 ANQGSEA. V trimming: 3 bases; J trimming: 5 bases; junction bases outside the gene matches: 8. The CDR3 has 14 amino acids. The CDR3 sequence is CSVEETGGWETQYF. CDR3 DNA sequence: TGCAGCGTTGAGGAAACAGGGGGGTGGGAGACCCAGTACTTC.

A few counts support this clonotype. The genes are TRBV20-1 and TRBJ1-5; D possibly corresponds to TRBD1 (6 bases). The germline V and J ends were trimmed by 0 bases and 0 bases, with 12 bases remaining between them. This CDR3 spans 16 amino acids. Looked up from germline, CDR1 is DFQATT and CDR2 is SNEGSKA (reference sequence). CDR3 protein: CSARDPWTVSNQPQHF. In DNA form, the CDR3 reads TGCAGTGCTAGAGATCCCTGGACAGTTAGCAATCAGCCCCAGCATTTT.

This clonotype was counted at least ten times. This chain links TRBV18 with TRBJ2-7; TRBD2 matches at 10 bases. V shed 3 bases and J 0 bases; nucleotides not matched to a gene: 2. Germline values: CDR1 KGHSH, CDR2 LQKENI. The CDR3 runs to 15 residues. This CDR3 reads CASSPGLAASYEQYF. The CDR3 DNA follows: TGTGCCAGCTCACCTGGACTAGCGGCCTCCTACGAGCAGTACTTC.

This chain uses TRBV20-1 with TRBJ2-1; D is ambiguous. CDR1 and CDR2 from the germline V gene are DFQATT and SNEGSKA (reference sequence). V was clipped by 5 bases and J by 7 bases, with 12 bases between them. CDR3 length: 12 residues. CDR3 loop: CSAGLTRNEQFF. The CDR3 coding sequence is TGCAGTGCTGGGTTGACCCGTAATGAGCAGTTCTTC.

There are a few counts of this clonotype. In DNA, the CDR3 is TGCGCCAGCAGCTGGGACAGGGTCACCGGGGAGCTGTTTTTT. Amino acids: CASSWDRVTGELFF. The gene calls are TRBV5-1 and TRBJ2-2; 9 nucleotides agree with TRBD1. V lost 3 bases, J lost 4 bases, and 1 base stayed unmatched. The CDR3 is 14 amino acids. CDR1 and CDR2 (germline): SGHRS, YFSETQ.